Given below is one T cell receptor beta chain in context. The target antigen is unknown. Disease lasting under 3 months, a NOSPECS grade of at least 4, and a Clinical Activity Score of at least 3 were features of the ophthalmopathy patients. Researchers amplified the TCR beta CDR3 regions from RNA transcripts. A first-round RT-PCR of the TCR CDR3 used the HTBI primer set. Using its own MiXCR run on the multiplex PCR reads, TCRdb lists one record per CDR3 protein. The table lists over 300,000 distinct CDR3 sequences, roughly an eighth of them singletons. V was clipped by 4 bases and J by 6 bases; unmatched bases: 11. Germline CDR1 is LGHDT and CDR2 is YNNKEL (reference sequence). The CDR3 sequence is 15 residues long. These data are taken from a study of T cells in Graves' hyperthyroidism and ophthalmopathy. The study's findings and limits: Ophthalmopathy cases were set apart from stable hyperthyroidism by a 13 V-J model.

Material for sequencing was blood. This receptor was identified in a woman aged 40-49 years with Graves' ophthalmopathy. The genes are TRBV3-1 and TRBJ2-7; 8 bases align to TRBD1. The CDR3 region is CASSLTPGQEAEQYF. The CDR3 DNA reads TGTGCCAGCAGCCTCACCCCGGGACAGGAGGCCGAGCAGTACTTC.